A selection of T cell receptor beta chains follows, all from one sample in a study of HIV-infected patients and healthy controls. MiXCR was run by TCRdb on the 5' RACE reads, yielding one entry per CDR3 protein. The sample shows about 63,000 distinct CDR3 sequences, roughly a sixth of them seen only once. Material for sequencing was CD4+ T cells from blood. All receptors derive from a human donor in good health. CDR3s include the opening cysteine and the closing phenylalanine or tryptophan. The D gene is left open where the match is weak. Size is omitted from some rows. Given values are once, few, many or a class for expanded clones.

d_gene	v_gene	j_gene	len	abundance	CDR3nt	CDR3aa
TRBD1	TRBV11-3	TRBJ2-5	15	-	TGTGCCAGCAGCTTCGGACAGGGCCACCAAGAGACCCAGTACTTC	CASSFGQGHQETQYF
-	TRBV27	TRBJ2-3	16	many	TGTGCCAGCAGTTTGGTGGTAAAGGGCTCGGTGCGTACGCAGTATTTT	CASSLVVKGSVRTQYF
-	TRBV6-2/TRBV6-3	TRBJ1-1	14	few	TGTGCCAGCAGTTCGCCTCCAGACAGGCCTGAAGCTTTCTTT	CASSSPPDRPEAFF
-	TRBV20-1	TRBJ1-6	13	-	TGCAGTGCTAGAGAGACGGATTACTCACCCCTCCACTTT	CSARETDYSPLHF
-	TRBV12-3/TRBV12-4	TRBJ1-2	13	few	TGTGCCAGCACCAACCGACCGGGGGGAGGCTACACCTTC	CASTNRPGGGYTF
-	TRBV10-2	TRBJ1-2	15	few	TGCGCCAGCAGTGAGTCGTTCCAGGGATGGTATGGCTACACCTTC	CASSESFQGWYGYTF
TRBD2	TRBV28	TRBJ2-1	16	-	TGTGCCAGCAGTTCCCCTGCGGGGGGGCAAGACAATGAGCAGTTCTTC	CASSSPAGGQDNEQFF
TRBD1	TRBV5-1	TRBJ1-1	15	few	TGCGCCAGCAGCTTTGGGGACAGCCTTAACACTGAAGCTTTCTTT	CASSFGDSLNTEAFF
TRBD2	TRBV19	TRBJ2-3	16	few	TGTGCCAGTAATCGCGGGGGAGATACTCGCACAGATACGCAGTATTTT	CASNRGGDTRTDTQYF
TRBD2	TRBV18	TRBJ2-7	17	-	TGTGCCAGCTCACCACCTGTTACTAGCGGGAGATGGGACGAGCAGTACTTC	CASSPPVTSGRWDEQYF
TRBD2	TRBV29-1	TRBJ2-2	16	few	TGCAGCGTCGGGAGGACTAGCGGGGGGGCCCCCGGGGAGCTGTTTTTT	CSVGRTSGGAPGELFF
-	TRBV6-2/TRBV6-3	TRBJ1-5	12	-	TGTGCCAGCAGTTTGTACTCTCAGCCCCAGCATTTT	CASSLYSQPQHF
TRBD2	TRBV12-3/TRBV12-4	TRBJ2-5	17	few	TGTGCCAGCAGTTTAGGGGCGACTAGCGGGGGTGGAGAGACCCAGTACTTC	CASSLGATSGGGETQYF
-	TRBV19	TRBJ1-5	14	-	TGTGCCAGTAGGAGCACTACAGGGAATCAGCCCCAGCATTTT	CASRSTTGNQPQHF
-	TRBV6-6	TRBJ1-5	13	many	TGTGCCAGCAGTAACAGGGAGGGCCAGCCCCAGCATTTT	CASSNREGQPQHF
-	TRBV7-2	TRBJ1-3	15	many	TGTGCCAGCAGCTACGGGACATTGGCTGGAAACACCATATATTTT	CASSYGTLAGNTIYF
TRBD2	TRBV12-3/TRBV12-4	TRBJ2-5	14	many	TGTGCCAGCAGACCGACGAGCGGGGCTGAGACCCAGTACTTC	CASRPTSGAETQYF
TRBD1	TRBV24-1	TRBJ2-1	14	-	TGTGCCACCAGTGGGACAGGGGGCTACAATGAGCAGTTCTTC	CATSGTGGYNEQFF
TRBD1	TRBV20-1	TRBJ1-5	12	-	TGCAGTGCAACGACAGGGAATCAGCCCCAGCATTTT	CSATTGNQPQHF
-	TRBV29-1	TRBJ2-5	13	many	TGCAGCGTTGAAAGGGGGTCCACTGAGACCCAGTACTTC	CSVERGSTETQYF
-	TRBV3-1	TRBJ1-1	15	few	TGTGCCAGCAGCCCTCCTTACCTTGGCGGCACTGAAGCTTTCTTT	CASSPPYLGGTEAFF
-	TRBV24-1	TRBJ2-7	17	-	TGTGCCACCAGTGATTTGCGGTTCTGGCGGGCCAACTACGAGCAGTACTTC	CATSDLRFWRANYEQYF
-	TRBV20-1	TRBJ2-3	17	-	TGCAGTGCTAGTCCTGTTCCGCCGGGTGCACGCACAGATACGCAGTATTTT	CSASPVPPGARTDTQYF
TRBD1	TRBV6-6	TRBJ2-2	16	many	TGTGCCAGCAGTTCTCCGGGACAGGTTTACACCGGGGAGCTGTTTTTT	CASSSPGQVYTGELFF
-	TRBV28	TRBJ2-1	15	few	TGTGCCAGCAAGGTTCCCGCAAGCTCCTACAATGAGCAGTTCTTC	CASKVPASSYNEQFF
-	TRBV6-2/TRBV6-3	TRBJ2-1	15	many	TGTGCCAGCAGGAGAGGGACGTCTACCTACAATGAGCAGTTCTTC	CASRRGTSTYNEQFF
TRBD1	TRBV5-1	TRBJ1-3	16	few	TGCGCCAGCAGCTTAGTGCAGGGGGCCTCTGGAAACACCATATATTTT	CASSLVQGASGNTIYF
TRBD1	TRBV4-2	TRBJ2-1	15	many	TGTGCCAGCAGCCAAGAGACAGGGATTTTCAATGAGCAGTTCTTC	CASSQETGIFNEQFF
-	TRBV7-2	TRBJ1-1	14	-	TGTGCCAGCAGCCCCCCCCCCCCGAGAGAGAGAGCTTTCTTT	CASSPPPPRERAFF
TRBD2	TRBV7-8	TRBJ2-1	14	-	TGTGCCAGCAGCTTAGTCAGACTAGCGGGTGAGCAGTTCTTC	CASSLVRLAGEQFF
-	TRBV20-1	TRBJ2-7	12	-	TGCAGTGCTAGAAAGGGGGTGAGCGAGCAGTACTTC	CSARKGVSEQYF
-	TRBV6-5	TRBJ2-7	15	-	TGTGCCAGCAGTTACTCGAGACTAGGAGTTTACGAGCAGTACTTC	CASSYSRLGVYEQYF
-	TRBV12-3/TRBV12-4	TRBJ2-3	14	-	TGTGCCAGCGGAAGACAGGCGGTGTCTGATACGCAGTATTTT	CASGRQAVSDTQYF
-	TRBV7-9	TRBJ2-5	15	-	TGTGCCAGCAGCTTAGCCAGCGGTGTGGGGGAGACCCAGAACTTC	CASSLASGVGETQNF
-	TRBV19	TRBJ2-3	15	few	TGTGCCAGTAGTATCTCGGGCAGGTTGATAGATACGCAGTATTTT	CASSISGRLIDTQYF
TRBD1	TRBV20-1	TRBJ2-3	14	many	TGCAGTGCTAGGTTCGGACAGGGGGTAGATACGCAGTATTTT	CSARFGQGVDTQYF
-	TRBV2	TRBJ1-5	16	many	TGTGCCAGCAGTTCCCCGGGACGGAGGAGCAATCAGCCCCAGCATTTT	CASSSPGRRSNQPQHF